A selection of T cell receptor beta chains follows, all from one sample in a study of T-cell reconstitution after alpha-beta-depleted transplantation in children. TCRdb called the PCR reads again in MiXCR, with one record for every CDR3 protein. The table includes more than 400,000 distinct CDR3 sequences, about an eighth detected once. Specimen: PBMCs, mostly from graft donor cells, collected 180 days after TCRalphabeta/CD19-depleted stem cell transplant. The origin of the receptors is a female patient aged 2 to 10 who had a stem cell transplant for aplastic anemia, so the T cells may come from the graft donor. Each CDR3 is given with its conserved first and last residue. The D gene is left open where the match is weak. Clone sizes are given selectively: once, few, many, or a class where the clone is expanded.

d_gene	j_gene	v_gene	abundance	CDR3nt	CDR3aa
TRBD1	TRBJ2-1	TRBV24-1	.	TGTGCCACCAGTGAGCCGGACAGGGAAGGGAATGAGCAGTTCTTC	CATSEPDREGNEQFF
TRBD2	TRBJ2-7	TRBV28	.	TGTGCCAGCAGTTTACCGCTAAGCGGGACCTACGAGCAGTACTTC	CASSLPLSGTYEQYF
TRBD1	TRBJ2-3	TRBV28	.	TGTGCCAGCAGTTTTCCGGGACAGGGGGGTTGGGATACGCAGTATTTT	CASSFPGQGGWDTQYF
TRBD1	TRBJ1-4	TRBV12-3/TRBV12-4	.	TGTGCCAGCAGTACATCCAGGGGGCAGAAACTGTTTTTT	CASSTSRGQKLFF
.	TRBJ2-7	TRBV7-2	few	TGTGCCAGCAGCTTAGATACAGGCCCCTCCTACGAGCAGTACTTC	CASSLDTGPSYEQYF
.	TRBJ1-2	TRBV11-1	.	TGTGCCAGCAGCCGTAACAACCCAGGGGTTGTGGACTATGGCTACACCTTC	CASSRNNPGVVDYGYTF
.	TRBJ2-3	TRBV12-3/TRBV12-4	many	TGTGCCAGCAGTCGGCCAGGGACCGCGATTAAGAGCGATACGCAGTATTTT	CASSRPGTAIKSDTQYF
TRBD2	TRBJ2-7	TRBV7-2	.	TGTGCCAGCAGCTTAGGGGAGTTTCGGGAGCGGGAGGGGGAGCAGTACTTC	CASSLGEFREREGEQYF
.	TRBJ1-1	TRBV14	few	TGTGCCAGCAGCCAGAATGGGCTCGGAGAGAACACTGAAGCTTTCTTT	CASSQNGLGENTEAFF
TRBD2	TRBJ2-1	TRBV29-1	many	TGCAGCGTTGGGGCGGGAGGATCCTACAATGAGCAGTTCTTC	CSVGAGGSYNEQFF
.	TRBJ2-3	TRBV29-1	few	TGCAGCGTTGAAGAGGCCCGGACCCTGCCAGATACGCAGTATTTT	CSVEEARTLPDTQYF
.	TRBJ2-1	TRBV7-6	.	TGTGCCAGCAGCAAGAGCTACAGGGTTTCCAATGAGCAGTTCTTC	CASSKSYRVSNEQFF
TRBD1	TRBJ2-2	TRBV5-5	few	TGTGCCAGCAGCTTGGCTCCGGGACAGGGGATTCCCGGGGAGCTGTTTTTT	CASSLAPGQGIPGELFF
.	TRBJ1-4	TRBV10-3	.	TGTGCCATCAGTGAGAAGGCATGGGATGAAAAACTGTTTTTT	CAISEKAWDEKLFF
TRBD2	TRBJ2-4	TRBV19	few	TGTGCCAGTACCCTCCTGGGAGGGGAAAACATTCAGTACTTC	CASTLLGGENIQYF
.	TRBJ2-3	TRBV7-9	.	TGTGCCAGCAGCGTTTTAAGCGACCTCACAGATACGCAGTATTTT	CASSVLSDLTDTQYF
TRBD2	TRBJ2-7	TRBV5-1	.	TGCGCCAGCAGCTTGGCCGTAGCGGGGCGGGCCTACGAGCAGTACTTC	CASSLAVAGRAYEQYF
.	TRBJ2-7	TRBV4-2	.	TGTGCCAGCAGCCAAGGGAGGGACGAGCAGTACTTC	CASSQGRDEQYF
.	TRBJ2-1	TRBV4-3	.	TGCGCCAGCAGCCAAGCAGCGACGGGACGAAGGCAGTTCTTC	CASSQAATGRRQFF
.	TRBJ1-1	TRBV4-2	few	TGTGCCAGCAGCCGCGCCTCCAACACTGAAGCTTTCTTT	CASSRASNTEAFF
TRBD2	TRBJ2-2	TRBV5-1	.	TGCGCCAGCAGTCCGAAGCTGGGACGGCTGGGGGGGGCCGGGGAGCTGTTTTTT	CASSPKLGRLGGAGELFF
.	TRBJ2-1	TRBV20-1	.	TGCAGTGCTGTGAAAGGTGGCAATGAGCAGTTCTTC	CSAVKGGNEQFF
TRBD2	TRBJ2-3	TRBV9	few	TGTGCCAGCAGCCCTACTCAGACGTCTAGCGGGAGACTTGCAGATACGCAGTATTTT	CASSPTQTSSGRLADTQYF
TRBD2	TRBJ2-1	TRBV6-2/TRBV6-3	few	TGTGCCACCGTAGCGGCAAGACTAGCGAATGAGCAGTTCTTC	CATVAARLANEQFF
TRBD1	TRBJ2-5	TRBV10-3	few	TGTGCCATCAGTGGTATTGACCGACAGGGGACCCAGTACTTC	CAISGIDRQGTQYF
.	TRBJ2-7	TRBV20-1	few	TGCAGTGCCGTCGGGGACCGTTACGAGCAGTACTTC	CSAVGDRYEQYF
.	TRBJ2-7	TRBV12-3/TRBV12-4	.	TGTGCCAGCAGTCCCGGGCAGAGCCACTCCTACGAGCAGTACTTC	CASSPGQSHSYEQYF
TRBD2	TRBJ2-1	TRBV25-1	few	TGTGCCAGCAGCCGACCTGCCCCCCTTAGACTAGCGGGAAAGAGCTCCTACAATGAGCAGTTCTTC	CASSRPAPLRLAGKSSYNEQFF
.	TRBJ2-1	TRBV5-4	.	TGTGCCAGCAGCTTGTGGGACTTCCCTGGTTATGAGCAGTTCTTC	CASSLWDFPGYEQFF
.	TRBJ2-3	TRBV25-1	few	TGTGCCAGCAGTGCCCATACTAGCACAGATACGCAGTATTTT	CASSAHTSTDTQYF
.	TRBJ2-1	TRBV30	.	TGTGCCTGGACCCTCGGGGCCGGGGCCTTTGATGAGCAGTTCTTC	CAWTLGAGAFDEQFF
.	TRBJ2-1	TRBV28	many	TGTGCCAGCAGTCCGGGGCAGGGGGGACCCTACAATGAGCAGTTCTTC	CASSPGQGGPYNEQFF
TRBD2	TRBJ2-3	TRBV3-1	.	TGTGCCAGCAGCTACAGCGGGAGTCCTAGCACAGATACGCAGTATTTT	CASSYSGSPSTDTQYF
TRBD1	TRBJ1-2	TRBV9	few	TGTGCCAGCAGCCAGACAGGGGGTGGGTATGGCTACACCTTC	CASSQTGGGYGYTF
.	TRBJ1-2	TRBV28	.	TGTGCCAGCAGTCCCGGAACCGCGCGATTCTATGGCTACACCTTC	CASSPGTARFYGYTF
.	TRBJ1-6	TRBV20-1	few	TGCAGTGCGGACGACAGAAATAATTCACCCCTCCACTTT	CSADDRNNSPLHF
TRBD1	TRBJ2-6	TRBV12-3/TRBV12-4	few	TGTGCCAGCAGTCTCCTAGACAGGGCTGGGGCCAACGTCCTGACTTTC	CASSLLDRAGANVLTF
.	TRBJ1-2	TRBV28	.	TGTGCCAGCAGCCTCCGGGGGCACGGGTATGGCTACACCTTC	CASSLRGHGYGYTF
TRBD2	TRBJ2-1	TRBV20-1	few	TGCAGTGCCACGATAACTAGCGGCTCCTACAATGAGCAGTTCTTC	CSATITSGSYNEQFF
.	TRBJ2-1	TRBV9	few	TGTGCCAGCAGCGTAGGTCGGTTGGGGGGTGAGCAGTTCTTC	CASSVGRLGGEQFF
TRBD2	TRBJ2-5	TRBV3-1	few	TGTGCCAGCAGCCAAAAACCCGGGACTAGCGGGAGTAAGGGCACCTCCCCATCTTTC	CASSQKPGTSGSKGTSPSF
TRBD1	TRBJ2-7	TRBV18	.	TGTGCCAGCTCACTCGGACAGGTTAGCTCCTACGAGCAGTACTTC	CASSLGQVSSYEQYF